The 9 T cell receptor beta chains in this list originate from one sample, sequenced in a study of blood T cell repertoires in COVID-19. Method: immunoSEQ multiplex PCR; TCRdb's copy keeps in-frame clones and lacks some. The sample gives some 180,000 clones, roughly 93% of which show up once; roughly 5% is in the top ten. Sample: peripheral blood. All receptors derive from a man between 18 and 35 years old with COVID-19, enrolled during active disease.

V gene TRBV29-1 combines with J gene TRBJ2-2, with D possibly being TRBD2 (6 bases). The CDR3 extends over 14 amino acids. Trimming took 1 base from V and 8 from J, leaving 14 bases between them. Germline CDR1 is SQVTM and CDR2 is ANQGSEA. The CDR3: CSVEVALAGGELFF. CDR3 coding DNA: TGCAGCGTTGAAGTGGCACTAGCAGGTGGGGAGCTGTTTTTT.

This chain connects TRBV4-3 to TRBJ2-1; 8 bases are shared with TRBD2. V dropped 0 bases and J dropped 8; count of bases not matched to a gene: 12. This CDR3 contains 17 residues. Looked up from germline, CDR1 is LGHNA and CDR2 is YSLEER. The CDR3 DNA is TGCGCCAGCAGCCAAGATCTGAGTAGCGGGATGTGGGATGAGCAGTTCTTC. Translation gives CASSQDLSSGMWDEQFF.

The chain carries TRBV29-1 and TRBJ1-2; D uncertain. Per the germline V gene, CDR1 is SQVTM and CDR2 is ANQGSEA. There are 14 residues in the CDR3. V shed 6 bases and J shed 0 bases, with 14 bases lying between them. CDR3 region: CSVQDNVANYGYTF. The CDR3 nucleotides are TGCAGCGTACAAGACAACGTCGCTAACTATGGCTACACCTTC. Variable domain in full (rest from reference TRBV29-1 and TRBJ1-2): SAVISQKPSRDICQRGTSLTIQCQVDSQVTMMFWYRQQPGQSLTLIATANQGSEATYESGFVIDKFPISRPNLTFSTLTVSNMSPEDSSIYLCSVQDNVANYGYTFGSGTRLTVV.

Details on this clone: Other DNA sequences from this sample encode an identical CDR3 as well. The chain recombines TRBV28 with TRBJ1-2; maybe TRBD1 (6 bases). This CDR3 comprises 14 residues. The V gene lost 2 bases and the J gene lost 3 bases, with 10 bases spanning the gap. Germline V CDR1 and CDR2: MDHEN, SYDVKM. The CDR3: CASSLGQNYYGYTF. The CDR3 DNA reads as TGTGCCAGCAGTTTAGGACAGAATTACTATGGCTACACCTTC.

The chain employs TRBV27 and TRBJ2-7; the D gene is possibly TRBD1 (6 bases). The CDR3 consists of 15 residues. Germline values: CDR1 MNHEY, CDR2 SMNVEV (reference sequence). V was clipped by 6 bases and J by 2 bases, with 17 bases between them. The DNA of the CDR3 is TGTGCCAGCAGACCCGTAACAGGGTACCCCTACGAGCAGTACTTC. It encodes CASRPVTGYPYEQYF.

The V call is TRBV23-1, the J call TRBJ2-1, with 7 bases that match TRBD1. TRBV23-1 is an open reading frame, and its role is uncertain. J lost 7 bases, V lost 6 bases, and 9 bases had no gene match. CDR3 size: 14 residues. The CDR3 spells CASRLRTGVNEQFF. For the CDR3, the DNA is TGCGCCAGCAGACTAAGGACAGGAGTAAATGAGCAGTTCTTC.

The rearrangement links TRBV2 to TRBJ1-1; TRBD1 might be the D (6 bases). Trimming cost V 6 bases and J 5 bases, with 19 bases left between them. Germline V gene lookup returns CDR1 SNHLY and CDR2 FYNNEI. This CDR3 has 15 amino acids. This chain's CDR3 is CASSKGRGEGTEAFF. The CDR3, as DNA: TGTGCCAGCAGCAAAGGAAGGGGGGAGGGGACTGAAGCTTTCTTT.

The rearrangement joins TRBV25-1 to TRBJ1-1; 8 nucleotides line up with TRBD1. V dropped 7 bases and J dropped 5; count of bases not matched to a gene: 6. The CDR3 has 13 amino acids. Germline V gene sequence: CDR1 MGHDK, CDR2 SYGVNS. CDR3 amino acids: CASKTGAGTEAFF. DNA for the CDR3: TGTGCCAGCAAGACAGGGGCAGGTACTGAAGCTTTCTTT.

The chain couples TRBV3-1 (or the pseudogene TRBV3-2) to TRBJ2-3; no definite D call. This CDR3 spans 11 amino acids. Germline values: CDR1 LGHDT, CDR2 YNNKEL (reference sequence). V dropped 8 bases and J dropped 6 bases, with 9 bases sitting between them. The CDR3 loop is CASHGGDTQYF. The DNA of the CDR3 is TGTGCCAGCCATGGCGGCGATACGCAGTATTTT.